Described below is a single T cell receptor beta chain sequence and its context. This clonotype has just one count. Its antigen remains undetermined. One base away there is no much larger clone; base qualities are not given. Evidence from one read is weak. This sample is part of a study of vaccination and CD4 T cells after COVID-19 (dated by TCRdb to between 2020 and 2023). Context from the whole study: SARS-CoV-2 positivity had been established in the convalescent patients by nasal swab PCR, and mild disease was recorded in several of these patients and severe disease in one. In control cultures, a CEFX viral epitope pool was used as positive control, an HIV-1 Nef peptide pool was used as negative control, or no peptide was added. Post-vaccine blood samples were collected a median of approximately 77 days after the second vaccine dose, ranging from roughly 13 to 250 days. Post-COVID blood samples were collected from convalescent patients a median of around 100 days after diagnosis, with a range of about 30 to 161 days. In about 11 COVID-19 convalescent patients and a handful of infection-naive healthy vaccine recipients, the spike-specific CD4+ TCR repertoire before mRNA vaccination was compared with the repertoire after mRNA vaccination. The convalescent cohort included six males and four females, with two Hispanic individuals, seven Caucasians, two Asians and one multiracial person. Culture stimuli were overlapping spike peptide pools from SARS-CoV-2 and from the common cold coronaviruses HCoV-NL63, HCoV-OC43 and HCoV-229E. Two doses of either the Pfizer-BioNTech BNT162b2 vaccine (n=8) or the Moderna mRNA-1273 vaccine (n=2) were administered to participants.

Sequences MNHEY (CDR1) and SVGEGT (CDR2) are obtained from the germline V gene. Reading from cysteine to phenylalanine, the CDR3 counts 12 amino acids. The only DNA kept is the CDR3, 36 bases in frame from the first base. Between the V and J ends, shortened by 5 bases and 8 bases respectively, the junction contains 12 bases. Here is what the overall study found, with its caveats: Although the median number of SARS-CoV-2-reactive clonotypes went up from roughly 19 after infection to 35 to 40 after vaccination, the increase was not significant. The number of convalescent patients in the study was relatively small, and the study did not examine early timepoints following natural infection. In convalescent patients, nearly all vaccine-specific clones (304 of 307) were found to be mono-reactive for SARS-CoV-2 spike rather than cross-reactive with common cold coronaviruses. In convalescent patients, a median around 89% of post-vaccine SARS-CoV-2-reactive clones were detected only after vaccination, suggesting vaccine-specific priming.

Libraries were made using PCR. DNA from cultured CD4+ T cells underwent TCR sequencing with the Oncomine TCR Beta short-read assay at the Johns Hopkins FTIC core. The QIAamp micro DNA kit was used to extract genomic DNA from the cultured CD4+ T cells. The Oncomine TCR Beta libraries from cultured CD4+ T cells were pooled using unique dual indexes and then sequenced on an Illumina iSeq 100. In the authors' own workflow: Non-productive sequences were filtered out, and CDR3s that did not start with C, did not end with F or W, or were shorter than 7 amino acids were discarded. The MANAFEST web application identified antigen-specific clonotypes by comparing peptide-stimulated wells against reference wells and other culture wells. Positive clones required FDR below 0.05, an odds ratio above 5, and productive frequency above 0.1% in at least two of three replicate wells. A clonotype was classed as cross-reactive if the clonotype showed significant expansion both in SARS-CoV-2 spike wells and in at least one common cold coronavirus spike condition. Using R version 3.6.1, CDR3 homology was evaluated through Levenshtein distances (stringdist) along with unrooted phylogenetic trees (ape). The public reads were reprocessed in TCRdb via fastp at Q25 and MiXCR, keeping in-frame beta chains. Rows with one shared CDR3 protein collapse into an entry with the most common genes and DNA. For this entry, the V and J calls and clone size follow TCRdb and not the study's own pipeline. The table for this sample lists about 12,000 distinct CDR3 sequences; 55% to 65% of them were counted only once. The top ten clones comprise less than 9% of the sample.

The treatment or condition label for this specimen denotes: roughly 10-day PBMC culture with coronavirus spike peptide pools or control peptides (ViraFEST assay). The ViraFEST assay, used in the study, expanded antigen-specific T cells with peptide pools and then identified the expanded clonotypes through TCR sequencing. Positive SARS-CoV-2 PCR tests in the convalescent patients dated from March to December 2020, before Alpha, Beta and Delta variants emerged in the United States. Each well held roughly 2.2 million PBMCs cultured in IMDM containing about 5% human AB serum and approximately 9.6 IU/ml IL-2, with about 9.1 ug/ml peptide pools added. Half of the culture medium was replaced with fresh IL-2-containing medium on days 3 and 7. After around 11 days of culture, CD4+ T cells were isolated by negative selection using the EasySep CD4+ T cell isolation kit. Ficoll-Paque Plus gradient centrifugation was used to isolate PBMCs from whole blood, and the isolated PBMCs were then either used fresh or cryopreserved at -140C. Each culture condition was generally run in triplicate wells.

The clonotype originates from a human donor who had recovered from COVID-19. The chain uses TRBV6-2 or TRBV6-3 and TRBJ1-2; too little of a D gene remains to name it. The material was CD4+ T cells from blood, cultured in vitro, obtained before SARS-CoV-2 vaccination. At the DNA level, the sequence is TGTGCCAGCAGTAACCCGGGAGACGGCTACACCTTC. Its translation is CASSNPGDGYTF.